Presented here are 31 T cell receptor beta chains from one specimen sequenced in a study of cytomegalovirus exposure and HLA in healthy donors. PCR involved 60 Vbeta and 13 Jbeta primers. Measured with immunoSEQ multiplex PCR; TCRdb has only the in-frame clones, and not every one. This sample has some 150,000 clones, with more than 70% found just once. Specimen: PBMCs. The receptors come from a man in his fifties or sixties in good health and CMV-seropositive.

V is TRBV29-1 and J is TRBJ1-1, with TRBD1 as a possible D gene (6 bases). V lost 3 bases to trimming and J lost 1 base, with 15 bases between them. Germline CDR1 and CDR2: SQVTM and ANQGSEA. The CDR3 length is 15 residues. The CDR3 DNA reads TGCAGCGTTGAGGGGGCATCCGCCAGGAACACTGAAGCTTTCTTT. Its protein is CSVEGASARNTEAFF.

This clone was observed at least ten times. CDR3 in DNA: TGCGCCAGCAGCCAAGACAGAGACAGGGATGAAAAACTGTTTTTT. It yields the protein CASSQDRDRDEKLFF. The V call is TRBV4-3, the J call TRBJ1-4; TRBD1 aligns across 7 bases. Germline assignment: CDR1 LGHNA and CDR2 YSLEER. V lost 0 bases, J lost 6 bases, and 4 bases stayed unmatched. The CDR3 sequence is 15 residues long.

The J gene is TRBJ1-2, the V gene TRBV5-1, with D possibly matching TRBD1 (6 bases). Trimming took off 0 bases at V and 10 bases at J, with 16 bases between the two ends. Germline CDR1 and CDR2: SGHRS and YFSETQ. This CDR3 spans 14 amino acids. CDR3 in amino acids: CASSLEGTGSAYTF. The CDR3 DNA reads TGCGCCAGCAGCTTGGAAGGTACAGGGAGTGCCTACACCTTC.

The chain joins TRBV29-1 to TRBJ2-5; D might be TRBD1 (5 bases). The DNA end favors TRBJ2-7, so the J call may be wrong. Germline CDR1 SQVTM, CDR2 ANQGSEA. The CDR3 runs to 13 residues. CDR3: CSVGAGLSYEQYF. As DNA, the CDR3 is TGCAGCGTTGGGGCAGGGCTCTCCTACGAGCAGTACTTC.

This clone was counted only a few times. The chain combines TRBV4-1 with TRBJ2-3; 9 bases are a match to TRBD2. Per the germline V gene, CDR1 is MGHRA and CDR2 is YSYEKL. The J segment lost 8 bases and the V segment lost 0 bases, leaving 12 bases of the junction unmatched. This CDR3 region has 17 residues. CDR3 amino acids: CASSQELAGGPYATQYF. The CDR3 bases are TGCGCCAGCAGCCAAGAACTCGCGGGGGGGCCTTATGCTACGCAGTATTTT.

The chain has TRBV7-3 and TRBJ2-2; TRBD2 matches 10 bases. V was clipped by 0 bases and J by 6 bases; unmatched bases: 7. From germline, CDR1 is SGHTA and CDR2 FQGTGA. This CDR3 has 17 residues. Here the CDR3 DNA reads TGTGCCAGCAGCTTAACAGGAGCGGGAGGGCCATCCGGGGAGCTGTTTTTT. Translated, it gives CASSLTGAGGPSGELFF.

The chain couples TRBV9 to TRBJ1-5; D is ambiguous. The CDR3 is 15 amino acids. The ends were cut back, 0 bases at V and 8 bases at J, with 15 bases in the middle. Germline CDR1 reads SGDLS; CDR2 reads YYNGEE. CDR3 DNA: TGTGCCAGCAGCGTAGCTGGGCAGGTCAACGAGCCCCAGCATTTT. As protein: CASSVAGQVNEPQHF. The full variable domain, in which reference TRBV9 and TRBJ1-5 provide the parts outside the CDR3, is DSGVTQTPKHLITATGQRVTLRCSPRSGDLSVYWYQQSLDQGLQFLIQYYNGEERAKGNILERFSAQQFPDLHSELNLSSLELGDSALYFCASSVAGQVNEPQHFGDGTRLSIL.

V is TRBV5-6 and J is TRBJ2-7, with D tentatively TRBD2 (6 bases). CDR1 and CDR2 from the germline V gene are SGHDT and YYEEEE. This CDR3 has 15 amino acids. Trimming pared 5 bases from V and 5 bases from J, leaving 20 bases between. CDR3 in DNA: TGTGCCAGCAGATTAACCGGGGGACCCTCTAACGAGCAGTACTTC. Protein sequence: CASRLTGGPSNEQYF. Full variable domain (missing parts from reference TRBV5-6 and TRBJ2-7): DAGVTQSPTHLIKTRGQQVTLRCSPKSGHDTVSWYQQALGQGPQFIFQYYEEEERQRGNFPDRFSGHQFPNYSSELNVNALLLGDSALYLCASRLTGGPSNEQYFGPGTRLTVT.

This sequence joins TRBV11-3 and TRBJ2-7, with 7 bases matching TRBD1. This CDR3 spans 15 amino acids. Germline lookup yields CDR1 SGHNT and CDR2 YENEEA. V dropped 2 bases and J dropped 5; count of bases not matched to a gene: 9. The CDR3 DNA is TGTGCCAGCAGCTTACAGGGGGTCCGGGGTGACGAGCAGTACTTC. Translated: CASSLQGVRGDEQYF.

The gene calls are TRBV18 and TRBJ1-3; D perhaps matches TRBD1 (6 bases). V was clipped by 3 bases and J by 4 bases, with 10 bases between them. Looked up from germline, CDR1 is KGHSH and CDR2 is LQKENI. This CDR3 has 14 amino acids. This CDR3 is CASSPSGAGNTIYF. The CDR3 DNA reads as TGTGCCAGCTCACCTTCAGGGGCAGGAAACACCATATATTTT. Together with reference TRBV18 and TRBJ1-3, the CDR3 gives the full variable domain: NAGVMQNPRHLVRRRGQEARLRCSPMKGHSHVYWYRQLPEEGLKFMVYLQKENIIDESGMPKERFSAEFPKEGPSILRIQQVVRGDSAAYFCASSPSGAGNTIYFGEGSWLTVV.

The chain recombines TRBV28 with TRBJ1-2, with 7 bases lining up with TRBD1. The germline V gene has CDR1 MDHEN and CDR2 SYDVKM. Losses at the gene ends were 3 bases for V and 4 bases for J; bases not matched to a gene: 2. The CDR3 consists of 13 residues. The CDR3 coding sequence is TGTGCCAGCAGTTTTTCAGGGGGCTATGGCTACACCTTC. This codes for CASSFSGGYGYTF.

The chain has TRBV2 and TRBJ1-2, with TRBD1 matching 8 bases. This CDR3 spans 14 amino acids. V lost 6 bases to trimming and J lost 1 base; unmatched junction nucleotides: 4. The germline CDR1 and CDR2 sequences are SNHLY and FYNNEI. This CDR3 is CASSRTGLNYGYTF. CDR3 DNA: TGTGCCAGCAGCAGGACAGGGCTTAACTATGGCTACACCTTC. The full variable domain, in which reference TRBV2 and TRBJ1-2 provide the parts outside the CDR3, is EPEVTQTPSHQVTQMGQEVILRCVPISNHLYFYWYRQILGQKVEFLVSFYNNEISEKSEIFDDQFSVERPDGSNFTLKIRSTKLEDSAMYFCASSRTGLNYGYTFGSGTRLTVV.

V and J are TRBV4-2 and TRBJ2-3, with TRBD2 identical over 14 bases. Per the germline V gene, CDR1 is LGHNA and CDR2 is YNFKEQ. The ends lost 6 bases at V and 5 bases at J; junction bases unmatched: 7. The CDR3 is 16 amino acids. The CDR3 sequence is CASSSTSGGAVDTQYF. In nucleotides, the CDR3 is TGTGCCAGCAGTTCGACTAGCGGGGGGGCGGTAGATACGCAGTATTTT.

The chain links TRBV9 to TRBJ2-2; 8 bases fit TRBD2. Germline V CDR1 and CDR2: SGDLS, YYNGEE. V dropped 4 bases and J dropped 2; count of bases not matched to a gene: 7. The CDR3 has 16 residues. The CDR3 nucleotides read TGTGCCAGCAGCCCCCTCGCGGGGGGAAACACCGGGGAGCTGTTTTTT. Amino acids: CASSPLAGGNTGELFF.

The rearrangement uses TRBV18 and TRBJ2-2; no firm D call. Germline V gene data show CDR1 as KGHSH and CDR2 as LQKENI. The CDR3 consists of 14 residues. V was pared by 3 bases and J by 1 base, with 6 bases between. CDR3 sequence reads: CASSPRQNTGELFF. The CDR3 coding sequence is TGTGCCAGCTCACCTCGACAGAACACCGGGGAGCTGTTTTTT. Looking up the rest from reference TRBV18 and TRBJ2-2 gives the full variable domain: NAGVMQNPRHLVRRRGQEARLRCSPMKGHSHVYWYRQLPEEGLKFMVYLQKENIIDESGMPKERFSAEFPKEGPSILRIQQVVRGDSAAYFCASSPRQNTGELFFGEGSRLTVL.

The chain is built from TRBV11-2 and TRBJ2-2; TRBD1 aligns across 8 bases. CDR1 and CDR2 from the germline V gene are SGHAT and FQNNGV. The J segment lost 2 bases and the V segment lost 5 bases, leaving 7 bases of the junction unmatched. The CDR3 is 16 amino acids. CDR3 region: CASSLNAGGNTGELFF. CDR3 DNA sequence: TGTGCCAGCAGCCTTAATGCAGGGGGCAACACCGGGGAGCTGTTTTTT.

This rearrangement joins TRBV5-1 to TRBJ1-1; D is perhaps TRBD1 (6 bases). Looked up from germline, CDR1 is SGHRS and CDR2 is YFSETQ. The CDR3 runs to 14 residues. Trimming took off 4 bases at V and 1 base at J, with 11 bases between the two ends. CDR3 nucleotides: TGCGCCAGCAGCCTACGGACAGCGAACACTGAAGCTTTCTTT. It is translated as CASSLRTANTEAFF. Drawing the rest from reference TRBV5-1 and TRBJ1-1, the complete variable domain is KAGVTQTPRYLIKTRGQQVTLSCSPISGHRSVSWYQQTPGQGLQFLFEYFSETQRNKGNFPGRFSGRQFSNSRSEMNVSTLELGDSALYLCASSLRTANTEAFFGQGTRLTVV.

The chain is built from TRBV6-6 and TRBJ1-1; possible D gene TRBD1, 5 bases. The germline gives CDR1 MNHNY, CDR2 SVGAGI (reference sequence). V lost 3 bases, J lost 4 bases, and 18 bases lay in between. The CDR3 runs 16 residues. In DNA, the CDR3 is TGTGCCAGCAGTTATACCGCAGGGCCGGAGGGCACTGAAGCTTTCTTT. It codes for CASSYTAGPEGTEAFF.

The CDR3 coding sequence is TGTGCCAGCGCCGGTGGTCCTAATGAAAAACTGTTTTTT. This gives the protein CASAGGPNEKLFF. This chain links TRBV11-3 with TRBJ1-4; unclear D gene. The CDR3 consists of 13 residues. Trimming removed 8 bases at V and 3 bases at J, with 10 bases between. In germline, CDR1 is SGHNT, CDR2 YENEEA.

This clone has a handful of counts. CDR3: CASSDPGTGLDEQFF. The CDR3 DNA reads TGTGCCAGCAGTGATCCTGGGACAGGGCTCGATGAGCAGTTCTTC. This chain links TRBV25-1 with TRBJ2-1, with TRBD1 identical over 9 bases. The junction had 8 bases not matched to a gene; V was cut back by 3 bases and J by 8 bases. This CDR3 has 15 residues. CDR1 and CDR2 from the germline V gene are MGHDK and SYGVNS.

The sample holds a few counts of this clone. The chain has TRBV6-1 and TRBJ1-1; 7 bases map to TRBD1. The CDR3 loop spans 12 amino acids. Germline V gene lookup returns CDR1 MNHNS and CDR2 SASEGT. The junction had 9 bases not matched to a gene; V was cut back by 9 bases and J by 8 bases. This chain's CDR3 is CASTGASLEAFF. CDR3 in DNA: TGTGCCAGTACAGGGGCGAGTTTGGAAGCTTTCTTT.

The gene calls are TRBV2 and TRBJ2-3, with 8 bases that match TRBD1. CDR3 length equals 15 residues. CDR1 and CDR2 from the germline V gene are SNHLY and FYNNEI. V dropped 4 bases and J dropped 8; count of bases not matched to a gene: 11. CDR3 DNA sequence: TGTGCCAGCAGTGGGGCGGCCAGGGGGCGCGTTACGCAGTATTTT. Protein: CASSGAARGRVTQYF.

This chain uses TRBV9 with TRBJ2-3, with 11 bases lining up with TRBD1. The CDR3 runs to 16 residues. Germline lookup yields CDR1 SGDLS and CDR2 YYNGEE. The V segment lost 4 bases and the J segment 6 bases; nucleotides outside the gene matches: 10. CDR3 loop: CASSTSPGTGGDTQYF. For the CDR3, the DNA is TGTGCCAGCAGCACCTCTCCCGGGACAGGGGGGGATACGCAGTATTTT.

The V and J genes are TRBV5-4 and TRBJ1-2; 8 positions agree with TRBD1. CDR3 length: 15 residues. V lost 4 bases to trimming and J lost 3 bases; unmatched junction nucleotides: 8. The V gene's germline CDR1 is SGHNT and CDR2 YYREEE (reference sequence). The CDR3 nucleotides are TGTGCCAGCAGCATCGACAGGGGCCGGGACTATGGCTACACCTTC. This gives the protein CASSIDRGRDYGYTF.

This clone was recorded only once. The chain couples TRBV18 to TRBJ1-1; TRBD1 matches at 9 bases. The CDR3 covers 16 residues. Germline values: CDR1 KGHSH, CDR2 LQKENI. The J segment lost 6 bases and the V segment lost 1 base, leaving 9 bases of the junction unmatched. The CDR3 loop reads CASSPLRGQGGSEAFF. CDR3 nucleotides: TGTGCCAGCTCACCACTCAGGGGACAGGGCGGATCTGAAGCTTTCTTT. Full variable domain (outside the CDR3, taken from reference TRBV18 and TRBJ1-1): NAGVMQNPRHLVRRRGQEARLRCSPMKGHSHVYWYRQLPEEGLKFMVYLQKENIIDESGMPKERFSAEFPKEGPSILRIQQVVRGDSAAYFCASSPLRGQGGSEAFFGQGTRLTVV.

CDR3 protein: CASSVGLAEAYEQYF. Written as DNA, the CDR3 is TGTGCCAGCAGCGTAGGCCTAGCGGAAGCCTACGAGCAGTACTTC. The genes are TRBV9 and TRBJ2-7; 7 bases fit TRBD2. The CDR3 runs 15 residues. Germline-derived CDR1 and CDR2 are SGDLS and YYNGEE. J lost 2 bases, V lost 0 bases, and 5 bases had no gene match.

This chain uses TRBV28 with TRBJ1-1; 10 bases line up with TRBD1. Germline loops: CDR1 MDHEN, CDR2 SYDVKM. This CDR3 is 15 amino acids long. With 6 bases clipped from V and 3 bases from J, the junction kept 7 bases outside the gene matches. The CDR3 reads CASSPGQGFYTEAFF. The CDR3, as DNA: TGTGCCAGCAGCCCGGGACAGGGGTTTTACACTGAAGCTTTCTTT.

This chain joins TRBV5-8 and TRBJ2-7; TRBD2 agrees at 12 bases. V dropped 4 bases and J dropped 4; count of bases not matched to a gene: 6. Per germline, CDR1 SGHTS and CDR2 YDEGEE. The CDR3 runs to 15 residues. CDR3 DNA sequence: TGTGCCAGCAGCCGATCCGGGACTAGCGGGTACGAGCAGTACTTC. Translating gives CASSRSGTSGYEQYF.

The J gene is TRBJ1-5, the V gene TRBV6-6; D gene uncertain. Trimming shortened V by 6 bases and J by 0 bases, and 12 bases separated the two germline ends. Germline V gene lookup returns CDR1 MNHNY and CDR2 SVGAGI (reference sequence). The CDR3 contains 15 residues. The CDR3 DNA is TGTGCCAGCAGGGCGGACTCCTATAGCAATCAGCCCCAGCATTTT. Its protein is CASRADSYSNQPQHF.

This clone was seen a few times. J is TRBJ2-1 and V is TRBV4-1; 8 nucleotides align to TRBD2. J gave up 0 bases and V 2 bases, and 0 bases lay outside the gene matches. The CDR3 spans 15 residues. Germline V gene lookup returns CDR1 MGHRA and CDR2 YSYEKL. The CDR3 sequence: CASSQTSGSYNEQFF. The CDR3 nucleotides read TGCGCCAGCAGCCAAACTAGCGGCTCCTACAATGAGCAGTTCTTC.

With regard to this clone: Within the sample, other DNA sequences also encode this same CDR3. The chain has TRBV6-5 and TRBJ1-1, with D possibly TRBD1 on 5 matching bases. CDR3 length: 11 residues. Germline values: CDR1 MNHEY, CDR2 SVGAGI. V gave up 6 bases and J gave up 5 bases, with 7 bases separating them. The CDR3 DNA sequence: TGTGCCAGCAGCCAGGGAACTGAAGCTTTCTTT. Translating it yields CASSQGTEAFF.